The TCR beta chain under discussion was sequenced for a study of CD8 T cells in ankylosing spondylitis. As for this clonotype: The antigen is unknown.

Each TCR beta library was made by quantitative 5'-RACE that incorporated molecular barcodes. A single record per CDR3 protein comes from TCRdb applying MiXCR to the 5' RACE reads. The sample records 450,000 or so distinct CDR3 sequences, 25% to 30% being singletons. The CDR3 runs to 16 residues. Per germline, CDR1 MNHEY and CDR2 SMNVEV (reference sequence). V gave up 0 bases and J gave up 6 bases, with 14 bases separating them. General study findings and limits: Clones linked to disease were reported to show significant enrichment in matched ankylosing spondylitis synovial fluid. Disease-associated clones were CD8+ and fairly uncommon in peripheral blood. Previous work reported some of these motif variants in the synovial fluid and blood of reactive arthritis. What seemed typical of ankylosing spondylitis blood was a TCR beta motif built from 7 or 8 highly homologous variants.

The receptor was derived from a male donor with ankylosing spondylitis. The sequencing input was blood, either unsorted or a sorted T cell fraction (not recorded which). The rearrangement joins TRBV27 to TRBJ2-2; the D gene is possibly TRBD1 (6 bases). The CDR3 coding sequence is TGTGCCAGCAGTTTATCCGCGACAGGTTCCGCCGGGGAGCTGTTTTTT. It is translated as CASSLSATGSAGELFF.